The sequence of this TCR beta chain was determined in a study of beta chain features in type 1 diabetes. Study results and limitations: All four CD4+ subsets from Type 1 diabetes patients carried moderately but significantly shorter TCRB CDR3s. Whether HLA type affects TCRB rearrangement stayed undetermined in the present work. There were fewer insertions and more deletions at the VDJ junctions of type 1 diabetes patients.

This clone came up a few times. Its antigen is unknown. cDNA synthesis used the whole RNA isolate, giving expressed TCRB sequences. The method was immunoSEQ multiplex PCR; TCRdb's version includes in-frame clones alone and lacks a portion of them. The sample shows about 620,000 clones, roughly 15% of them seen only once. Sequenced sample: naive CD4+ T cells from blood. The clonotype was recovered from a man aged 18 to 29 in good health.

The CDR3, as DNA: TGTGCCAGCAGCTTGGGGGAGTGGGGTGAGCAGTTCTTC. This translates into CASSLGEWGEQFF. The chain uses TRBV7-2 and TRBJ2-1; D possibly uses TRBD1 or TRBD2 (5 bases each). The germline gives CDR1 SGHTA, CDR2 FQGNSA. V was cut by 3 bases and J by 9 bases, with 12 bases left in between. This CDR3 region has 13 residues.